This TCR beta chain was recorded in a study of blood T cells in healthy people across ages. Primed by a sample-barcoded 5' primer and a J-beta primer mix, a second PCR proceeded for about 6 to 12 cycles. One entry per CDR3 protein results from TCRdb running MiXCR on the 5' RACE reads. The sample includes around 870,000 distinct CDR3 sequences, 29% of them seen just once. This CDR3 has 15 amino acids. Germline V gene lookup returns CDR1 KGHSH and CDR2 LQKENI. V shed 8 bases and J 5 bases; nucleotides not matched to a gene: 10. Specimen: blood. The V and J genes are TRBV18 and TRBJ2-7; the match to TRBD2 covers 12 bases. This TCR derives from a woman of 80 years or more in good health. CDR3 protein: CASGGRTSGNHEQYF. Here the CDR3 DNA reads TGTGCCAGCGGGGGCAGGACTAGCGGGAACCACGAGCAGTACTTC.